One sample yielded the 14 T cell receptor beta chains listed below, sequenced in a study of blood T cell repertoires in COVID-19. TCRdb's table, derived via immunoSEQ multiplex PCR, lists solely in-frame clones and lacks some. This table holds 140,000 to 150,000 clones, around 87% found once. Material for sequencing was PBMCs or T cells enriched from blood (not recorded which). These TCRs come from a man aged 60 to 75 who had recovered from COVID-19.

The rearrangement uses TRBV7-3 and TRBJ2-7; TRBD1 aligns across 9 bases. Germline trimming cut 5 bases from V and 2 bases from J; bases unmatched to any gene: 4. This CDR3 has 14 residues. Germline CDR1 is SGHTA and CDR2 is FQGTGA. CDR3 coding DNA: TGTGCCAGCAGCCCGGGACAGGGCCCCTACGAGCAGTACTTC. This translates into CASSPGQGPYEQYF.

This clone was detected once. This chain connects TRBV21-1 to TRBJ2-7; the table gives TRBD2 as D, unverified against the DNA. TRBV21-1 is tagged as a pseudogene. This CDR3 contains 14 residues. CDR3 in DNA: TGTGCCACGCGGCGGGAGGGCCCAATCTACGAGCAGTACTTC. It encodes CATRREGPIYEQYF.

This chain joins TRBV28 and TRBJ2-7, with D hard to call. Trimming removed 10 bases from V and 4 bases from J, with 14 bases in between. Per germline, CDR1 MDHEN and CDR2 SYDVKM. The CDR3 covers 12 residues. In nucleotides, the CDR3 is TGTGCCACAGCTAGTTTTTCGTACGAGCAGTACTTC. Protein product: CATASFSYEQYF.

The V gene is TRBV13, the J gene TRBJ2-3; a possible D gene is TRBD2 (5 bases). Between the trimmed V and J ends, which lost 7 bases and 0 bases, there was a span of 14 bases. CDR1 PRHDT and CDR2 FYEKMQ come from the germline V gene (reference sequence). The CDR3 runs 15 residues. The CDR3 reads CASTPRRTSTDTQYF. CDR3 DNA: TGTGCCAGCACCCCAAGGCGGACTAGCACAGATACGCAGTATTTT. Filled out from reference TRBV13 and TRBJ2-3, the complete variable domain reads AAGVIQSPRHLIKEKRETATLKCYPIPRHDTVYWYQQGPGQDPQFLISFYEKMQSDKGSIPDRFSAQQFSDYHSELNMSSLELGDSALYFCASTPRRTSTDTQYFGPGTRLTVL.

The CDR3 sequence is CASKGGGRGYTF. The CDR3 DNA reads TGTGCCTCAAAGGGGGGGGGACGGGGCTACACCTTC. The rearrangement uses TRBV27 and TRBJ1-2, with D perhaps matching TRBD1 (6 bases). The CDR3 has 12 amino acids. The germline V gene has CDR1 MNHEY and CDR2 SMNVEV (reference sequence). Trimming took off 11 bases at V and 8 bases at J, with 18 bases between the two ends.

The CDR3 region has the DNA TGTGCCAGCAGGAATCCAGGGTACTATGGCTACACCTTC. Its translation is CASRNPGYYGYTF. V gene TRBV6-5 combines with J gene TRBJ1-2, with D possibly being TRBD1 (5 bases). Trimming stripped 6 bases from V and 3 bases from J, with 11 bases between. The germline CDR1 and CDR2 sequences are MNHEY and SVGAGI. The CDR3 is made up of 13 amino acids.

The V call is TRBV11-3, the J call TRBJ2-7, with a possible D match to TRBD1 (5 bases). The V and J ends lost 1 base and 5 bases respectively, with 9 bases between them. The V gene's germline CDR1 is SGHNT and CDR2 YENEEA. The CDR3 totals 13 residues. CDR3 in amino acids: CASSLARQHEQYF. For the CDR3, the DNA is TGTGCCAGCAGCTTAGCGCGACAGCACGAGCAGTACTTC.

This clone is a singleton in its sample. CDR3 loop: CASSEPGHRLELTIQYF. Here the CDR3 DNA reads TGTGCCAGCAGTGAACCGGGACACCGATTGGAGTTAACCATTCAGTACTTC. The V gene is TRBV2, the J gene TRBJ2-4; perhaps TRBD1 as D (6 bases). Germline CDR1 and CDR2: SNHLY and FYNNEI. This CDR3 spans 17 amino acids. V was trimmed by 2 bases and J by 9 bases, leaving 23 bases between them.

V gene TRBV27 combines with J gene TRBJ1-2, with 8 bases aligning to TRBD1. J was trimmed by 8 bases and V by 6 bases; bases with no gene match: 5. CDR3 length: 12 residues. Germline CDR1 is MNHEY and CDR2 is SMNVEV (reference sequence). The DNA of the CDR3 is TGTGCCAGCAGGAGGACAGGGAGCGGCTACACCTTC. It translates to CASRRTGSGYTF.

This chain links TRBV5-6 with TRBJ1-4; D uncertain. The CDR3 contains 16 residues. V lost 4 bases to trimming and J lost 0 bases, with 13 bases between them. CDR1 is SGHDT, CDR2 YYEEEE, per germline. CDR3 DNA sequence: TGTGCCAGCAGCCACGAGGTCACGGCAACTAATGAAAAACTGTTTTTT. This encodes CASSHEVTATNEKLFF.

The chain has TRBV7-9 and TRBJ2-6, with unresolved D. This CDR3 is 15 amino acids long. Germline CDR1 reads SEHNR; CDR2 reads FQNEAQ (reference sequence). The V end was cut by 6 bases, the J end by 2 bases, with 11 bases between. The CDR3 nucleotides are TGTGCCAGCAGAAGCACGTCGACTGGGGCCAACGTCCTGACTTTC. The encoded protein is CASRSTSTGANVLTF.

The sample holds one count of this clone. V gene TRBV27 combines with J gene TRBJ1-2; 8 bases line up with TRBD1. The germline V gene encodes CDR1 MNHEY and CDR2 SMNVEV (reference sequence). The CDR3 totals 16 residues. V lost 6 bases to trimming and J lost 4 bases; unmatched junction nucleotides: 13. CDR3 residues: CASSQRRPDRAYGYTF. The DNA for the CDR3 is TGTGCCAGCAGCCAACGGAGGCCGGACAGGGCCTATGGCTACACCTTC.

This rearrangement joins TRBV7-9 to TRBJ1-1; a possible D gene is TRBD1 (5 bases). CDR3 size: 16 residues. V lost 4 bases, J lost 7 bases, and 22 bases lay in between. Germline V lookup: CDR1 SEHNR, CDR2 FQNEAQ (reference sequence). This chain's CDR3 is CASSYFSGGTNVEAFF. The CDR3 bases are TGTGCCAGCAGCTACTTCTCCGGGGGGACCAACGTTGAAGCTTTCTTT.

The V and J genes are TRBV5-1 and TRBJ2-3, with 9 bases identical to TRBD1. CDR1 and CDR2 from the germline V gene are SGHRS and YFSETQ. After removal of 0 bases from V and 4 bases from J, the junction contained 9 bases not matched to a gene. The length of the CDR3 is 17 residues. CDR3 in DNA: TGCGCCAGCAGCTTGGTTGGTGCGGGACAGGGTTCAGATACGCAGTATTTT. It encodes CASSLVGAGQGSDTQYF.